These 32 T cell receptor beta chains originate from one sample sequenced in a study of CD8 T cells in ankylosing spondylitis (dated by TCRdb to 2015 to 2018). Antigen specificity for these receptors is unknown. The library came from 5' RACE. Sequencing was carried out with an Illumina HiSeq 2500. TCRdb reran the public reads through fastp at Q25 and MiXCR, keeping productive beta chains. Entries are consolidated by CDR3 protein sequence, retaining the most common genes and DNA. This sample holds about 220,000 distinct CDR3 sequences; about 7.3% were observed only once. The leading ten clones occupy 14% of the sample. Summary of the overall study and its limitations: Blood from ankylosing spondylitis patients appeared to be characterized by a TCR beta motif made up of several highly homologous amino acid variants.

The sequenced sample consisted of blood, either unsorted or a sorted T cell fraction (not recorded which). These receptor sequences come from a male donor with ankylosing spondylitis.

V usage is TRBV19 and J usage is TRBJ2-1; TRBD2 is a possible D gene (5 bases). V was shortened by 6 bases and J by 4 bases, with 19 bases between the two germline ends. CDR1 LNHDA and CDR2 SQIVND come from the germline V gene (reference sequence). The CDR3 is made up of 16 amino acids. CDR3 bases: TGTGCCAGTAGAAATCAAAGGGTTGGGAGTTACAATGAGCAGTTCTTC. It codes for CASRNQRVGSYNEQFF.

Many counts were recorded for this clonotype. The rearrangement joins TRBV5-1 to TRBJ2-2, with TRBD2 matching over 10 bases. Trimming at V came to 2 bases and at J to 7 bases, leaving 11 bases not matched to a gene. The CDR3 covers 17 residues. CDR1 is SGHRS and CDR2 is YFSETQ in the germline V gene. The CDR3 loop is CASSFLSGRAIGGELFF. The CDR3 coding sequence is TGCGCCAGCAGCTTCCTCAGCGGGAGGGCCATTGGCGGGGAGCTGTTTTTT.

The table lists this clonotype with many counts. This rearrangement joins TRBV7-9 to TRBJ1-4; TRBD1 is a possible D gene (6 bases). Germline V gene sequence: CDR1 SEHNR, CDR2 FQNEAQ (reference sequence). V lost 5 bases to trimming and J lost 0 bases, with 10 bases between them. The CDR3 totals 15 residues. The DNA for the CDR3 is TGTGCCAGCAGCCGACGGACAGCAACTAATGAAAAACTGTTTTTT. Translated: CASSRRTATNEKLFF.

This clonotype was counted at least ten times. V gene TRBV6-2 or TRBV6-3 combines with J gene TRBJ2-3; D unresolved. This CDR3 has 12 residues. Germline V gene data show CDR1 as MNHEY and CDR2 as SVGEGT. Trimming cost V 6 bases and J 5 bases, with 9 bases left between them. The CDR3 DNA reads as TGTGCCAGCAGACTCGCCAGAGATACGCAGTATTTT. It translates to CASRLARDTQYF.

The chain is built from TRBV5-6 and TRBJ2-7; TRBD2 aligns across 7 bases. J gave up 8 bases and V 4 bases, and 18 bases lay outside the gene matches. There are 16 residues in the CDR3. CDR1 and CDR2 from the germline V gene are SGHDT and YYEEEE. Here the CDR3 reads CASSLKSGTHRMQQYF. In DNA, the CDR3 is TGTGCCAGCAGCCTCAAAAGCGGGACCCATCGGATGCAGCAGTACTTC.

Ten or more counts support this clonotype. J is TRBJ2-2 and V is TRBV20-1, with 9 bases identical to TRBD1. In germline, CDR1 is DFQATT, CDR2 SNEGSKA (reference sequence). The V and J ends lost 1 base and 3 bases, in that order; junction bases with no gene match: 0. The CDR3 runs to 14 residues. This CDR3 is CSARGDRDTGELFF. CDR3 bases: TGCAGTGCTAGAGGGGACAGGGACACCGGGGAGCTGTTTTTT.

This clonotype was detected ten times or more. V is TRBV5-5 and J is TRBJ2-7; D gene unclear. The CDR3 is 15 amino acids. The V end lost 2 bases, the J end lost 2 bases, and 14 bases lay between the germline ends. CDR1 SGHKS and CDR2 YYEKEE come from the germline V gene (reference sequence). The CDR3 coding sequence is TGTGCCAGCAGCTTCGAAGGGTATCCAACCTACGAGCAGTACTTC. This translates into CASSFEGYPTYEQYF.

Many counts were recorded for this clonotype. J is TRBJ1-5 and V is TRBV12-3 or TRBV12-4; possibly TRBD1 for D (5 bases). The V end lost 3 bases, the J end lost 7 bases, and 19 bases lay between the germline ends. The CDR3 consists of 16 residues. CDR3 protein: CASSLRYGEGAQPQHF. The CDR3 DNA reads as TGTGCCAGCAGTTTGAGGTACGGGGAAGGGGCCCAGCCCCAGCATTTT.

At least ten counts were recorded for this clonotype. V is TRBV27 and J is TRBJ2-3; D possibly corresponds to TRBD1 (6 bases). The CDR3 runs to 15 residues. The germline CDR1 and CDR2 sequences are MNHEY and SMNVEV (reference sequence). Trimming left V 5 bases short and J 2 bases short, with 14 bases between. CDR3 region: CASSVTGPYTDTQYF. The CDR3 DNA sequence: TGTGCCAGCAGTGTAACAGGGCCGTACACAGATACGCAGTATTTT.

V gene TRBV19 combines with J gene TRBJ1-5; maybe TRBD1 (5 bases). V dropped 3 bases and J dropped 0 bases, with 9 bases sitting between them. The germline V gene has CDR1 LNHDA and CDR2 SQIVND (reference sequence). CDR3 length: 15 residues. The CDR3 DNA is TGTGCCAGTAGTATGGGGGATTATAGCAATCAGCCCCAGCATTTT. It codes for CASSMGDYSNQPQHF.

This clonotype was seen repeatedly, ten times or more. This chain connects TRBV20-1 to TRBJ2-7; maybe TRBD1 (6 bases). V lost 1 base, J lost 2 bases, and 15 bases lay in between. The germline V gene has CDR1 DFQATT and CDR2 SNEGSKA (reference sequence). This CDR3 comprises 15 residues. CDR3 DNA: TGCAGTGCTAGAGCCCCACAGGGAATGCCCTACGAGCAGTACTTC. Translating gives CSARAPQGMPYEQYF.

As to this clonotype: One junction end disagrees with the germline gene, perhaps due to a read error. The chain is built from TRBV9 and TRBJ1-2, with a weak D call TRBD1 (6 bases). The germline CDR1 and CDR2 sequences are SGDLS and YYNGEE. This CDR3 is built from 13 residues. The CDR3 DNA reads TGTGCTAGCAGCGTCACAGGTCCAGGGGACCACACCTTC. This translates into CASSVTGPGDHTF.

This clonotype was picked up many times. The chain links TRBV12-3 or TRBV12-4 to TRBJ1-2; D is undetermined. The V and J ends lost 0 bases and 7 bases respectively, with 12 bases between them. This CDR3 contains 14 residues. CDR3: CASSLALPGSGYTF. As DNA, the CDR3 is TGTGCCAGCAGTTTAGCGCTCCCGGGTAGTGGCTACACCTTC.

This clonotype came up a few times. The genes are TRBV5-5 and TRBJ2-5; D is uncertain. Per germline, CDR1 SGHKS and CDR2 YYEKEE (reference sequence). V lost 1 base to trimming and J lost 3 bases, with 19 bases between them. The CDR3 sequence is 17 residues long. The CDR3 nucleotides read TGTGCCAGCAGCTTGTTTCTTCCATTGGTGACCGAAGAGACCCAGTACTTC. Encoded protein: CASSLFLPLVTEETQYF.

This clonotype appeared many times. The chain uses TRBV7-9 and TRBJ2-7, with TRBD1 identical over 9 bases. The V gene end was trimmed by 5 bases and the J gene end by 6 bases; junction bases not matched to a gene: 8. The CDR3 consists of 14 residues. The V gene's germline CDR1 is SEHNR and CDR2 FQNEAQ (reference sequence). The CDR3 loop reads CASSVGTGRSEQYF. The DNA of the CDR3 is TGTGCCAGCAGCGTCGGGACAGGGAGGAGCGAGCAGTACTTC.

This clonotype was seen only a few times. The gene calls are TRBV20-1 and TRBJ2-5; 8 bases are a match to TRBD2. The CDR3 contains 13 residues. The J segment lost 5 bases and the V segment lost 3 bases, leaving 5 bases of the junction unmatched. Per the germline V gene, CDR1 is DFQATT and CDR2 is SNEGSKA (reference sequence). CDR3: CSASGRAFETQYF. CDR3 DNA sequence: TGCAGTGCTAGCGGGAGGGCCTTTGAGACCCAGTACTTC.

This clonotype was observed at least ten times. The J gene is TRBJ1-2, the V gene TRBV7-9; TRBD1 aligns across 8 bases. Germline V gene lookup returns CDR1 SEHNR and CDR2 FQNEAQ (reference sequence). V dropped 5 bases and J dropped 2; count of bases not matched to a gene: 7. CDR3 size: 15 residues. As DNA, the CDR3 is TGTGCCAGCAGCCATTCAGGGGGCGGGAACTATGGCTACACCTTC. Translated: CASSHSGGGNYGYTF.

This clonotype has ten or more counts. V is TRBV5-1 and J is TRBJ2-7, with a tentative D call TRBD2 (5 bases). This CDR3 is built from 13 residues. The germline gives CDR1 SGHRS, CDR2 YFSETQ. The V end lost 2 bases, the J end lost 7 bases, and 13 bases lay between the germline ends. CDR3 nucleotide sequence: TGCGCCAGCAGCTTACCGGGAACGAGGGAGCAGTACTTC. Translating it yields CASSLPGTREQYF.

A few counts support this clonotype. The rearrangement joins TRBV12-3 or TRBV12-4 to TRBJ1-2; the D is unclear. V gave up 3 bases and J gave up 4 bases, with 24 bases separating them. CDR3 length: 18 amino acids. This chain's CDR3 is CASSLAVGKRRVSYGYTF. Here the CDR3 DNA reads TGTGCCAGCAGTTTGGCAGTGGGAAAGCGGAGGGTCTCCTATGGCTACACCTTC.

This clonotype occurred a few times. The chain combines TRBV5-1 with TRBJ2-3; 14 bases match TRBD2. V shed 4 bases, J shed 4 bases, and the junction held 5 bases outside the gene matches. CDR1 and CDR2 (germline): SGHRS, YFSETQ. The CDR3 has 16 residues. The CDR3 loop reads CASSPGLAGASDTQYF. Written as DNA, the CDR3 is TGCGCCAGCAGCCCGGGACTAGCGGGAGCGTCAGATACGCAGTATTTT.

This clonotype was picked up many times. The rearrangement uses TRBV3-1 and TRBJ2-1; TRBD2 aligns across 8 bases. Germline V gives CDR1 LGHDT, CDR2 YNNKEL (reference sequence). This CDR3 is built from 16 residues. J gave up 6 bases and V 1 base, and 8 bases lay outside the gene matches. CDR3 region: CASSQGSGLGGNEQFF. For the CDR3, the DNA is TGTGCCAGCAGCCAAGGTTCGGGACTAGGAGGCAATGAGCAGTTCTTC.

This clonotype was picked up many times. The V gene is TRBV9, the J gene TRBJ2-3; 7 bases agree with TRBD2. The CDR3 is 14 amino acids. V lost 0 bases and J lost 5; bases outside the gene matches: 3. Germline CDR1 reads SGDLS; CDR2 reads YYNGEE. This CDR3 reads CASSVAGGIDTQYF. In nucleotides, the CDR3 is TGTGCCAGCAGCGTAGCCGGGGGGATAGATACGCAGTATTTT.

This clonotype was counted only a few times. The chain joins TRBV11-2 to TRBJ2-7, with D perhaps TRBD2 (6 bases). Germline values: CDR1 SGHAT, CDR2 FQNNGV. The CDR3 totals 15 residues. Deletions cut 1 base from V and 0 bases from J, with 10 bases between. The CDR3 region is CASSLGVGGSYEQYF. The CDR3 nucleotides read TGTGCCAGCAGCTTAGGGGTCGGGGGCTCCTACGAGCAGTACTTC.

This clonotype was seen ten or more times. The chain links TRBV28 to TRBJ2-7, with 8 bases identical to TRBD1. Losses at the gene ends were 9 bases for V and 4 bases for J; bases not matched to a gene: 5. The CDR3 has 12 amino acids. Germline assignment: CDR1 MDHEN and CDR2 SYDVKM. The CDR3 DNA reads TGTGCCAGTTGGACAGGGCCTTACGAGCAGTACTTC. It translates to CASWTGPYEQYF.

At least ten counts were recorded for this clonotype. The V call is TRBV7-9, the J call TRBJ2-7; D is uncertain. The CDR3 extends over 14 amino acids. Between the trimmed V and J ends, which lost 2 bases and 4 bases, there was a span of 12 bases. Germline assignment: CDR1 SEHNR and CDR2 FQNEAQ (reference sequence). The CDR3 region has the DNA TGTGCCAGCAGCTTACCGGGTACTAAATACGAGCAGTACTTC. It yields the protein CASSLPGTKYEQYF.

This sequence joins TRBV5-1 and TRBJ2-7; unclear D gene. The CDR3 consists of 12 residues. Germline assignment: CDR1 SGHRS and CDR2 YFSETQ. V lost 4 bases, J lost 3 bases, and 8 bases lay in between. The chain's CDR3 is CASSDVGYEQYF. The CDR3 DNA reads TGCGCCAGCAGCGACGTTGGCTACGAGCAGTACTTC.

In this sample, this clonotype turned up many times. The chain is built from TRBV11-2 and TRBJ2-5; perhaps TRBD2 as D (5 bases). The CDR3 totals 13 residues. The V gene's germline CDR1 is SGHAT and CDR2 FQNNGV. With 1 base removed from V and 6 bases from J, the gap between germline ends came to 9 bases. The CDR3 DNA reads TGTGCCAGCAGCTTAGGGCGAGGGAAGACCCAGTACTTC. This sequence encodes CASSLGRGKTQYF.

This clonotype was detected many times. The chain is built from TRBV25-1 and TRBJ2-3, with a tentative D call TRBD2 (6 bases). CDR1 MGHDK and CDR2 SYGVNS come from the germline V gene. Trimming cost V 3 bases and J 3 bases, with 19 bases left between them. The CDR3 runs to 17 residues. The CDR3 DNA reads TGTGCCAGCAGTGATTCTCCGGGACTCTTACCGACAGATACGCAGTATTTT. Translated, it gives CASSDSPGLLPTDTQYF.

This clonotype was counted ten times or more. The chain joins TRBV15 to TRBJ1-2; D gene uncertain. There are 12 residues in the CDR3. Germline lookup yields CDR1 LNHNV and CDR2 YYDKDF (reference sequence). V was clipped by 3 bases and J by 4 bases, with 6 bases between them. The CDR3 DNA follows: TGTGCCACCAGCAGCGGCCCCTATGGCTACACCTTC. The encoded protein is CATSSGPYGYTF.

This chain links TRBV20-1 with TRBJ1-4; TRBD1 matches at 7 bases. The V gene's germline CDR1 is DFQATT and CDR2 SNEGSKA (reference sequence). V lost 5 bases to trimming and J lost 7 bases; unmatched junction nucleotides: 7. The CDR3 is 13 residues long. CDR3: CSAVDRVSEKLFF. CDR3 nucleotides: TGCAGTGCTGTTGACAGGGTTAGTGAAAAACTGTTTTTT.

J is TRBJ2-7 and V is TRBV19; 10 bases map to TRBD1. Unmatched junction bases numbered 14, after V lost 5 bases and J lost 4 bases. The germline V gene has CDR1 LNHDA and CDR2 SQIVND (reference sequence). This CDR3 has 17 amino acids. The CDR3 reads CASSSIDFGQGVYEQYF. In DNA form, the CDR3 reads TGTGCCAGTAGTTCGATCGACTTCGGACAGGGGGTGTACGAGCAGTACTTC.

In this sample, this clonotype turned up many times. The CDR3: CASSSRQTLAYEQYF. The CDR3 nucleotides are TGTGCCAGCAGTTCTCGACAGACTTTGGCCTACGAGCAGTACTTC. The chain carries TRBV12-3 or TRBV12-4 and TRBJ2-7; the D gene is possibly TRBD1 (5 bases). This CDR3 contains 15 residues. Between the trimmed V and J ends, which lost 4 bases and 2 bases, there was a span of 15 bases.